This T cell receptor beta chain was captured by sequencing in a study of cytomegalovirus exposure and HLA in healthy donors. General observations from the study: A later analysis associated 16,951 TCR beta sequences with HLA alleles at a 0.05 false discovery rate. A list of roughly 160 TCR beta chains associated with cytomegalovirus was given.

Germline values: CDR1 SGHNT, CDR2 YYREEE (reference sequence). V lost 3 bases, J lost 8 bases, and 7 bases stayed unmatched. This CDR3 contains 13 residues. PCR amplification relied on 60 Vbeta primers (plus 13 Jbeta primers). Assay used: immunoSEQ multiplex PCR; TCRdb lists only in-frame clones, some missing. The data hold 100,000 to 150,000 clones, with 70% to 85% observed a single time. This clone has just a few counts. As yet, its antigen is unknown. Sequences were obtained from PBMCs. This sequence was found in a woman aged 35 to 49 in good health and CMV-seropositive. The genes are TRBV5-4 and TRBJ1-2, with 7 positions matching TRBD1. This CDR3 is CASSSTGVDGYTF. The CDR3 region has the DNA TGTGCCAGCAGCTCTACAGGGGTCGACGGCTACACCTTC.